These 23 T cell receptor beta chains share one sample of origin, sequenced in a study of cytomegalovirus exposure and HLA in healthy donors. The assay was immunoSEQ multiplex PCR, and TCRdb's table has in-frame clones only and misses some. The sample consists of about 72,000 clones, roughly 92% of them appearing once. The sequenced sample was PBMCs. The receptors come from a woman aged 18-29 years in good health and CMV-seropositive.

The rearrangement uses TRBV6-6 and TRBJ1-1, with 7 bases identical to TRBD1. The CDR3 runs to 13 residues. Germline assignment: CDR1 MNHNY and CDR2 SVGAGI (reference sequence). V was clipped by 6 bases and J by 6 bases; unmatched bases: 7. The CDR3 bases are TGTGCCAGCAGCCTTCTTGACAGGGCTGAAGCTTTCTTT. It encodes CASSLLDRAEAFF.

This clone was detected only once. The rearrangement links TRBV5-1 to TRBJ2-7; TRBD2 is a possible D gene (6 bases). The CDR3 spans 15 residues. V shed 4 bases and J shed 7 bases, with 21 bases lying between them. Germline V CDR1 and CDR2: SGHRS, YFSETQ. DNA of the CDR3: TGCGCCAGCAGCCCTGGCGGCGGGATTCCTCCAGAGCAGTACTTC. This sequence encodes CASSPGGGIPPEQYF.

This clone was found once. The V call is TRBV6-4, the J call TRBJ2-1; 12 bases agree with TRBD2. After removal of 6 bases from V and 6 bases from J, the junction contained 6 bases not matched to a gene. In germline, CDR1 is MRHNA, CDR2 SNTAGT. The CDR3 is 15 amino acids. The CDR3 here is CASRSTSGRFNEQFF. The CDR3 nucleotides are TGTGCCAGCAGGAGTACTAGCGGGAGGTTCAATGAGCAGTTCTTC.

This clone occurred a few times. The chain recombines TRBV4-1 with TRBJ2-7; 9 positions agree with TRBD2. With 3 bases clipped from V and 2 bases from J, the junction kept 5 bases outside the gene matches. Per germline, CDR1 MGHRA and CDR2 YSYEKL. The CDR3 has 15 residues. The CDR3 nucleotides read TGCGCCAGCAGCCACCTAGCGGGACGGGCCTACGAGCAGTACTTC. Translating it yields CASSHLAGRAYEQYF.

The CDR3 bases are TGCGCCAGCAGCTCCGCAGGGGTCGGGACTGAAGCTTTCTTT. Translating gives CASSSAGVGTEAFF. The chain links TRBV5-1 to TRBJ1-1, with D possibly being TRBD1 (6 bases). The V gene lost 3 bases and the J gene lost 5 bases, with 14 bases spanning the gap. This CDR3 is built from 14 residues. Germline assignment: CDR1 SGHRS and CDR2 YFSETQ. Supplemented by reference TRBV5-1 and TRBJ1-1, the full variable domain reads KAGVTQTPRYLIKTRGQQVTLSCSPISGHRSVSWYQQTPGQGLQFLFEYFSETQRNKGNFPGRFSGRQFSNSRSEMNVSTLELGDSALYLCASSSAGVGTEAFFGQGTRLTVV.

This chain joins TRBV30 and TRBJ1-6; D unclear. Trimming pared 0 bases from V and 5 bases from J, leaving 11 bases between. This CDR3 comprises 15 residues. Germline CDR1 is GTSNPN and CDR2 is SVGIG (reference sequence). Here the CDR3 reads CAWSVLAEDNSPLHF. CDR3 in DNA: TGTGCCTGGAGTGTATTGGCAGAGGATAATTCACCCCTCCACTTT.

The rearrangement joins TRBV25-1 to TRBJ2-5; 10 bases map to TRBD1. There are 16 residues in the CDR3. Losses at the gene ends were 3 bases for V and 6 bases for J; bases not matched to a gene: 10. From germline, CDR1 is MGHDK and CDR2 SYGVNS. The CDR3 protein is CASSDFGDRGRKTQYF. The CDR3 DNA follows: TGTGCCAGCAGTGATTTCGGAGACAGGGGGCGAAAGACCCAGTACTTC.

The chain links TRBV27 to TRBJ2-1; 10 bases line up with TRBD2. This CDR3 spans 15 amino acids. Germline V gene data show CDR1 as MNHEY and CDR2 as SMNVEV (reference sequence). V lost 5 bases and J lost 10; bases outside the gene matches: 11. CDR3 in DNA: TGTGCCAGCAGTGTAGCGGGAGGCGTTAGTAGCGAGCAGTTCTTC. This gives the protein CASSVAGGVSSEQFF.

V usage is TRBV10-3 and J usage is TRBJ2-2; perhaps TRBD2 as D (6 bases). V was pared by 4 bases and J by 7 bases, with 13 bases between. This CDR3 comprises 14 residues. The germline V gene has CDR1 ENHRY and CDR2 SYGVKD. This chain's CDR3 is CAISGSSEGGELFF. DNA of the CDR3: TGTGCCATCAGTGGCTCTAGCGAGGGCGGGGAGCTGTTTTTT.

The genes are TRBV9 and TRBJ2-1, with TRBD2 matching 7 bases. The V gene's germline CDR1 is SGDLS and CDR2 YYNGEE. J was trimmed by 8 bases and V by 2 bases; bases with no gene match: 10. CDR3 size: 15 residues. The CDR3 spells CASSVGLDPHYEQFF. The CDR3 DNA follows: TGTGCCAGCAGCGTCGGACTAGATCCCCATTATGAGCAGTTCTTC.

This chain joins TRBV5-6 and TRBJ2-1, with 8 bases lining up with TRBD2. Germline V CDR1 and CDR2: SGHDT, YYEEEE. Trimming cost V 0 bases and J 8 bases; bases outside gene matches: 1. The CDR3 runs 13 residues. The CDR3 sequence is CASSLAAGDEQFF. In DNA, the CDR3 is TGTGCCAGCAGCTTGGCAGCGGGAGATGAGCAGTTCTTC.

V gene TRBV11-2 combines with J gene TRBJ1-1; no firm D call. CDR1 and CDR2 from the germline V gene are SGHAT and FQNNGV. This CDR3 contains 13 residues. The V end lost 3 bases, the J end lost 1 base, and 6 bases lay between the germline ends. Here the CDR3 reads CASSFGANTEAFF. CDR3 coding DNA: TGTGCCAGCAGCTTCGGAGCGAACACTGAAGCTTTCTTT.

In DNA, the CDR3 is TGTGCCAGCAGTTATGGCAACAATGAGCAGTTCTTC. The encoded protein is CASSYGNNEQFF. The chain employs TRBV6-6 and TRBJ2-1; D is unclear. The CDR3 length is 12 residues. V gave up 3 bases and J gave up 5 bases, with 5 bases separating them. Germline V gene data show CDR1 as MNHNY and CDR2 as SVGAGI (reference sequence).

The chain uses TRBV10-3 and TRBJ2-7, with a weak D call TRBD1 (6 bases). CDR3 size: 15 residues. Between the trimmed V and J ends, which lost 6 bases and 3 bases, there was a span of 18 bases. Germline CDR1 reads ENHRY; CDR2 reads SYGVKD. The CDR3 loop is CAIRPDPGQDYEQYF. The CDR3 DNA follows: TGTGCCATCAGGCCAGACCCGGGACAAGACTACGAGCAGTACTTC.

The rearrangement links TRBV6-5 to TRBJ2-1; a weak D match, TRBD2 (6 bases). Germline V gives CDR1 MNHEY, CDR2 SVGAGI. The CDR3 has 14 residues. Between the trimmed V and J ends, which lost 5 bases and 1 base, there was a span of 9 bases. The CDR3 sequence is CASSISGSYNEQFF. As DNA, the CDR3 is TGTGCCAGCAGTATTAGCGGTTCCTACAATGAGCAGTTCTTC.

This chain connects TRBV7-9 to TRBJ2-3; TRBD2 matches at 8 bases. The germline V gene encodes CDR1 SEHNR and CDR2 FQNEAQ (reference sequence). The junction had 3 bases not matched to a gene; V was cut back by 5 bases and J by 2 bases. The CDR3 consists of 14 residues. This chain's CDR3 is CASSPGLATDTQYF. The CDR3, as DNA: TGTGCCAGCAGCCCCGGACTAGCCACAGATACGCAGTATTTT.

V usage is TRBV30 and J usage is TRBJ2-7, with 11 bases matching TRBD1. CDR1 is GTSNPN, CDR2 SVGIG, per germline (reference sequence). The CDR3 extends over 14 amino acids. J lost 6 bases, V lost 6 bases, and 10 bases had no gene match. CDR3 residues: CACDPGQGVPEQYF. The CDR3 region has the DNA TGTGCCTGCGACCCGGGACAGGGGGTCCCCGAGCAGTACTTC.

The sample holds one count of this clone. The CDR3, as DNA: TGTGCCATCGGTCCGGGGGTAATGAACACTGAAGCTTTCTTT. Translation: CAIGPGVMNTEAFF. The V gene is TRBV10-3, the J gene TRBJ1-1, with TRBD1 as a possible D gene (5 bases). Germline assignment: CDR1 ENHRY and CDR2 SYGVKD. This CDR3 is built from 14 residues. Trimming cost V 8 bases and J 0 bases, with 13 bases left between them.

The J gene is TRBJ2-2, the V gene TRBV2; perhaps TRBD2 as D (5 bases). Looked up from germline, CDR1 is SNHLY and CDR2 is FYNNEI. The V end was cut by 4 bases, the J end by 4 bases, with 10 bases between. This CDR3 spans 14 amino acids. In nucleotides, the CDR3 is TGTGCCAGCAGTGGAAACGCGGGCACCGGGGAGCTGTTTTTT. This encodes CASSGNAGTGELFF.

The chain has TRBV19 and TRBJ2-1; 8 positions agree with TRBD2. CDR1 is LNHDA and CDR2 is SQIVND in the germline V gene (reference sequence). The CDR3 is 12 amino acids. V shed 6 bases, J shed 8 bases, and the junction held 3 bases outside the gene matches. CDR3 nucleotide sequence: TGTGCCAGTAGCCCCGGGGGGGATGAGCAGTTCTTC. Translating gives CASSPGGDEQFF.

The chain recombines TRBV19 with TRBJ2-3, with no clear D. V was pared by 5 bases and J by 9 bases, with 12 bases between. The V gene's germline CDR1 is LNHDA and CDR2 SQIVND (reference sequence). The CDR3 has 12 amino acids. The CDR3 loop is CASSGQTQTQYF. The CDR3 nucleotides are TGTGCCAGTAGTGGGCAGACCCAAACGCAGTATTTT.

The V and J genes are TRBV9 and TRBJ1-5; D may be TRBD1 (5 bases). Trimming stripped 3 bases from V and 3 bases from J, with 10 bases between. The CDR3 length is 14 residues. CDR1 is SGDLS, CDR2 YYNGEE, per germline. The CDR3 protein is CASSDDSHNQPQHF. CDR3 DNA sequence: TGTGCCAGCAGCGACGACAGCCACAATCAGCCCCAGCATTTT. Drawing the rest from reference TRBV9 and TRBJ1-5, the complete variable domain is DSGVTQTPKHLITATGQRVTLRCSPRSGDLSVYWYQQSLDQGLQFLIQYYNGEERAKGNILERFSAQQFPDLHSELNLSSLELGDSALYFCASSDDSHNQPQHFGDGTRLSIL.

This clone was counted once. The rearrangement links TRBV7-2 to TRBJ1-1; the D gene is possibly TRBD1 (5 bases). There are 14 residues in the CDR3. V was cut by 3 bases and J by 2 bases, with 10 bases left in between. Per the germline V gene, CDR1 is SGHTA and CDR2 is FQGNSA. CDR3 sequence reads: CASSFQQENTEAFF. Here the CDR3 DNA reads TGTGCCAGCAGCTTTCAACAGGAAAACACTGAAGCTTTCTTT.